Detailed here is one TCR beta chain. This record belongs to a study of control samples from healthy donors and cancer patients. Trimming took 5 bases from V and 2 from J, leaving 17 bases between them. The CDR3 extends over 16 amino acids. The germline V gene has CDR1 SGHTA and CDR2 FQGNSA. The data were produced by immunoSEQ multiplex PCR, yet TCRdb's version contains in-frame clones alone and is incomplete. The table has roughly 150,000 clones, around nine tenths seen once. This TCR derives from a young man in good health. This chain uses TRBV7-2 with TRBJ2-3; D is perhaps TRBD1 (6 bases). Specimen: blood. CDR3 protein: CASSPEGDTNTDTQYF. The CDR3 DNA sequence: TGTGCCAGCAGCCCTGAAGGGGACACTAACACAGATACGCAGTATTTT.